These T cell receptor beta chains were read from a single sample in a study of T cell changes during pregnancy in multiple sclerosis. Produced via immunoSEQ multiplex PCR; TCRdb's table is partial and in-frame only. Of about 12,000 clones in the sample, roughly 94% were seen once. This specimen was CD4+ T cells from peripheral blood mononuclear cells, taken before pregnancy. The receptors derive from a female donor with multiple sclerosis, enrolled in a pregnancy study. CDR3s include the opening cysteine and the closing phenylalanine or tryptophan. D genes are given only for firm matches. Size values are once, few and many counts, or a class for expanded clones, and some rows have none.

- | - | TRBJ2-2 | TRBV5-4 | CASSFQGSNTGELFF | TGTGCCAGCAGCTTTCAGGGCTCGAACACCGGGGAGCTGTTTTTT
- | - | TRBJ2-3 | TRBV7-3 | CASSLTRSDTQYF | TGTGCCAGCAGCTTAACGAGATCAGATACGCAGTATTTT
once | - | TRBJ2-1 | TRBV7-6 | CASSLAAGRPNEQFF | TGTGCCAGCAGCTTAGCGGCGGGGAGGCCAAATGAGCAGTTCTTC
- | - | TRBJ1-5 | TRBV30 | CAWRYDDIGPQHF | TGTGCCTGGAGATACGATGATATCGGGCCCCAGCATTTT
- | - | TRBJ2-4 | TRBV5-5 | CASSGWRVENIQYF | TGTGCCAGCAGCGGGTGGAGGGTGGAAAACATTCAGTACTTC
few | - | TRBJ1-1 | TRBV10-3 | CAISERQVVGTEAFF | TGTGCCATCAGTGAGAGACAGGTAGTAGGGACTGAAGCTTTCTTT
- | TRBD2 | TRBJ2-3 | TRBV2 | CASSVGLAGKTDTQYF | TGTGCCAGCAGTGTGGGACTAGCGGGGAAGACAGATACGCAGTATTTT
- | TRBD1 | TRBJ2-4 | TRBV13 | CASSLGSQGASKNIQYF | TGTGCCAGCAGCTTAGGATCTCAGGGGGCGTCCAAAAACATTCAGTACTTC
- | TRBD1 | TRBJ1-5 | TRBV6-1 | CASSETGGNQPQHF | TGTGCCAGCAGTGAAACAGGGGGAAATCAGCCCCAGCATTTT
- | TRBD1 | TRBJ1-2 | TRBV18 | CASSPLQGDGYTF | TGTGCCAGCTCACCTTTACAGGGGGATGGCTACACCTTC
- | TRBD2 | TRBJ2-1 | TRBV2 | CASSGYGGGNEQFF | TGTGCCAGCAGTGGTTACGGGGGGGGCAATGAGCAGTTCTTC
- | - | TRBJ1-4 | TRBV19 | CASSMAGKNEKLFF | TGTGCCAGTAGTATGGCCGGGAAGAATGAAAAACTGTTTTTT
once | TRBD1 | TRBJ2-7 | TRBV5-5 | CASSYTGGIDYEQYF | TGTGCCAGCAGCTACACAGGGGGGATTGACTACGAGCAGTACTTC